The 5 T cell receptor beta chains below were found in one sample sequenced in a study of Ad26.COV2.S vaccination and SARS-CoV-2 variants. Regarding treatment: some 19 received Ad26.COV2.S at low or high dose, single or two shots; 5 received placebo; per-sample allocation not given. Day 63 after the first injection of vaccine or placebo was the sampling time. Repertoires were generated with immunoSEQ multiplex PCR, while TCRdb's copy carries only in-frame clones and drops some. The sample includes some 460,000 clones, roughly nine tenths of them seen just once. This sample comprised peripheral blood, obtained in a trial of Ad26.COV2.S vaccine versus placebo. These receptors all stem from a person between 18 and 59 years old who received the Ad26.COV2.S COVID-19 vaccine or a placebo.

The chain is built from TRBV6-2 or TRBV6-3 and TRBJ2-7; possibly TRBD1 for D (5 bases). The CDR3 is 16 amino acids. The V and J ends lost 6 bases and 3 bases respectively, with 21 bases between them. CDR1 is MNHEY and CDR2 is SVGEGT in the germline V gene. The CDR3 spells CASSRTRQLSDYEQYF. CDR3 bases: TGTGCCAGCAGCCGGACAAGACAGCTTTCAGACTACGAGCAGTACTTC.

Regarding this clone: In the same sample, other DNA sequences code for this CDR3. This chain uses TRBV27 with TRBJ1-1; D not resolved. The CDR3 has 14 residues. V was trimmed by 0 bases and J by 0 bases, leaving 5 bases between them. Germline V CDR1 and CDR2: MNHEY, SMNVEV (reference sequence). The DNA of the CDR3 is TGTGCCAGCAGTTTATCAGGATTGAACACTGAAGCTTTCTTT. This codes for CASSLSGLNTEAFF.

V is TRBV28 and J is TRBJ1-1; unclear D gene. Trimming pared 3 bases from V and 3 bases from J, leaving 14 bases between. Germline lookup yields CDR1 MDHEN and CDR2 SYDVKM. The CDR3 runs to 15 residues. As DNA, the CDR3 is TGTGCCAGCAGTTTTGGGGTCCTACGGGACACTGAAGCTTTCTTT. Amino acids: CASSFGVLRDTEAFF.

The CDR3 region is CASSLGTGSNEQYF. CDR3 DNA: TGTGCCAGCAGCTTAGGAACGGGGAGCAACGAGCAGTACTTC. The rearrangement uses TRBV7-6 and TRBJ2-7; a weak D match, TRBD2 (5 bases). This CDR3 spans 14 amino acids. V lost 1 base, J lost 5 bases, and 12 bases lay in between. In germline, CDR1 is SGHVS, CDR2 FNYEAQ.

The rearrangement links TRBV9 to TRBJ2-7, with D unclear. The CDR3 has 13 residues. V lost 0 bases to trimming and J lost 7 bases, with 11 bases between them. Germline lookup yields CDR1 SGDLS and CDR2 YYNGEE. The CDR3 coding sequence is TGTGCCAGCAGCGTAGCACCCTTGATGGAGCAGTACTTC. This translates into CASSVAPLMEQYF. The whole variable domain, filled in from reference TRBV9 and TRBJ2-7, reads DSGVTQTPKHLITATGQRVTLRCSPRSGDLSVYWYQQSLDQGLQFLIQYYNGEERAKGNILERFSAQQFPDLHSELNLSSLELGDSALYFCASSVAPLMEQYFGPGTRLTVT.